This TCR beta chain was sequenced in a study of sequential checkpoint blockade in melanoma. Stated treatment: randomized to nivolumab then ipilimumab (arm A) or the reverse (arm B). CDR3 size: 14 residues. Germline V CDR1 and CDR2: SGDLS, YYNGEE. V trimming: 9 bases; J trimming: 4 bases; junction bases outside the gene matches: 11. The table came from immunoSEQ multiplex PCR; TCRdb's copy has only in-frame clones and leaves some out. The sample records roughly 34,000 clones, 86% being singletons. The rearrangement links TRBV9 to TRBJ2-3; 7 positions agree with TRBD1. The source is a human donor with melanoma. This specimen consisted of CD8+ T cells sorted from blood (inferred from file names), obtained from a patient given nivolumab and ipilimumab in sequence. Here the CDR3 DNA reads TGTGCCACTGAGGAGCAGGGGGACGCAGATACGCAGTATTTT. Translating gives CATEEQGDADTQYF.